Described below is a single TCR beta chain sequence and its context. Antigen: not known. PCR primers comprised 60 Vbeta and 13 Jbeta primers. Assay used: immunoSEQ multiplex PCR; TCRdb lists only in-frame clones, some missing. Among 90,000 to 100,000 clones listed, about 76% were seen once. This sample stems from a study of cytomegalovirus exposure and HLA in healthy donors. Findings and caveats of the study: The productive fraction for most TCR beta V segments was about 90% or about 30% in an earlier analysis. It was reportedly the case that the classifier diagnosed cytomegalovirus status with high specificity and sensitivity. The study designated fewer than 200 TCR beta chains cytomegalovirus-associated. TCR beta V- and J-gene trimming was later associated with a missense DCLRE1C variant.

The sample taken for sequencing was PBMCs. The clonotype comes from a man aged 40-49 years in good health and CMV-seropositive.

The DNA of the CDR3 is TGTGCCAGCCAGCCCTCCGGCGGCGGGAGAGGACCAGATACGCAGTATTTT. Its protein is CASQPSGGGRGPDTQYF. This chain links TRBV27 with TRBJ2-3, with TRBD2 matching over 7 bases. Trimming cost V 8 bases and J 4 bases; bases outside gene matches: 18. CDR1 and CDR2 (germline): MNHEY, SMNVEV (reference sequence). This CDR3 has 17 residues.